These 27 T cell receptor beta chains were sequenced from one sample in a study of identical twins. TCRdb independently ran MiXCR on the 5' RACE reads; one entry per CDR3 protein. This sample has 1.5 million or so distinct CDR3 sequences; roughly a third occur once, and the top ten carry about 0.3%. Sequenced input: cord blood. These receptors originate from a newborn girl in good health.

This clonotype has a single count. The germline gene is not matched at one end of the junction; a read error may be the cause. This chain joins TRBV20-1 and TRBJ2-7, with 13 nucleotides matching TRBD2. CDR3 length equals 16 residues. CDR1 and CDR2 (germline): DFQATT, SNEGSKA (reference sequence). DNA of the CDR3: TGCAGTGCTAGAGGACTAGCGGGGGGACCTTCCTACGAGCGGTACTTC. Translating gives CSARGLAGGPSYERYF.

The V gene is TRBV5-4, the J gene TRBJ2-1; the match to TRBD2 covers 12 bases. Germline V gene lookup returns CDR1 SGHNT and CDR2 YYREEE (reference sequence). J was trimmed by 2 bases and V by 5 bases; bases with no gene match: 14. The CDR3 spans 19 residues. The DNA for the CDR3 is TGTGCCAGCAGATCCGGGTTACAGGCTAGCGGGGGGGCCTACAATGAGCAGTTCTTC. It encodes CASRSGLQASGGAYNEQFF.

This clonotype occurred a few times. This rearrangement joins TRBV9 to TRBJ2-1; tentative D call: TRBD2 (6 bases). Germline CDR1 reads SGDLS; CDR2 reads YYNGEE. Between the trimmed V and J ends, which lost 0 bases and 3 bases, there was a span of 19 bases. This CDR3 has 18 amino acids. CDR3 DNA: TGTGCCAGCAGCGTAGCTCGCGGGGTGGAACTGATCTACAATGAGCAGTTCTTC. Amino acid sequence: CASSVARGVELIYNEQFF.

V usage is TRBV5-6 and J usage is TRBJ1-5, with 8 positions matching TRBD1. Germline CDR1 SGHDT, CDR2 YYEEEE. Unmatched junction bases numbered 9, after V lost 3 bases and J lost 4 bases. The CDR3 covers 16 residues. The CDR3 reads CASSSTGALSNQPQHF. The CDR3 region has the DNA TGTGCCAGCAGCTCGACAGGGGCCCTGAGTAATCAGCCCCAGCATTTT.

The V gene is TRBV27, the J gene TRBJ1-2; 11 bases agree with TRBD1. Trimming removed 4 bases from V and 8 bases from J; junction bases left unmatched: 9. CDR1 is MNHEY and CDR2 is SMNVEV in the germline V gene (reference sequence). This CDR3 is 15 amino acids long. The CDR3 nucleotides read TGTGCCAGCAGTTCGGGGACAGGGGGATTCTACGGCTACACCTTC. Translation: CASSSGTGGFYGYTF.

This clonotype was seen more than once but under ten times. The rearrangement uses TRBV12-3 or TRBV12-4 and TRBJ2-1; D uncertain. The V and J ends lost 7 bases and 9 bases respectively, with 13 bases between them. The CDR3 loop spans 12 amino acids. CDR3 sequence: CASTTWPPEQFF. The DNA of the CDR3 is TGTGCCAGCACTACCTGGCCCCCTGAGCAGTTCTTC.

This clonotype was detected a few times. The genes are TRBV5-1 and TRBJ2-3; TRBD1 matches at 8 bases. Germline trimming cut 2 bases from V and 3 bases from J; bases unmatched to any gene: 5. Germline V CDR1 and CDR2: SGHRS, YFSETQ. The CDR3 is 15 amino acids. CDR3 sequence: CASSFGGQGTDTQYF. DNA of the CDR3: TGCGCCAGCAGCTTTGGTGGACAGGGAACAGATACGCAGTATTTT.

The chain uses TRBV4-1 and TRBJ2-1; D possibly matches TRBD1 or TRBD2 (5 bases each). Germline values: CDR1 MGHRA, CDR2 YSYEKL. V shed 4 bases and J shed 10 bases, with 20 bases lying between them. This CDR3 comprises 15 residues. CDR3 coding DNA: TGCGCCAGCAGCCTCGGGGCTTCAACCACCTACGAGCAGTTCTTC. This encodes CASSLGASTTYEQFF.

This clonotype was detected only a few times. The chain employs TRBV28 and TRBJ1-1; D is possibly TRBD1 (6 bases). The CDR3 sequence is 15 residues long. CDR1 MDHEN and CDR2 SYDVKM come from the germline V gene. The germline V and J ends were trimmed by 3 bases and 2 bases, with 13 bases remaining between them. The CDR3 nucleotides read TGTGCCAGCAGTTTGAGGGGGATCTTAAACACTGAAGCTTTCTTT. This gives the protein CASSLRGILNTEAFF.

V is TRBV3-1 and J is TRBJ2-1; D gene uncertain. CDR3 length equals 14 residues. Per germline, CDR1 LGHDT and CDR2 YNNKEL (reference sequence). Trimming shortened V by 4 bases and J by 10 bases, and 17 bases separated the two germline ends. CDR3 protein: CASSPHGGRSEQFF. In nucleotides, the CDR3 is TGTGCCAGCAGCCCCCATGGTGGAAGGAGCGAGCAGTTCTTC.

There are a few counts of this clonotype. This rearrangement joins TRBV20-1 to TRBJ2-3, with 9 bases lining up with TRBD2. This CDR3 region has 14 residues. V lost 4 bases to trimming and J lost 4 bases; unmatched junction nucleotides: 6. From germline, CDR1 is DFQATT and CDR2 SNEGSKA (reference sequence). DNA for the CDR3: TGCAGTGCTACCGGGACTAGCAGAGCAGATACGCAGTATTTT. It specifies CSATGTSRADTQYF.

This chain uses TRBV5-1 with TRBJ1-6, with 8 bases matching TRBD1. Trimming at V came to 2 bases and at J to 7 bases, leaving 5 bases not matched to a gene. This CDR3 contains 15 residues. Germline V gene data show CDR1 as SGHRS and CDR2 as YFSETQ. The CDR3, as DNA: TGCGCCAGCAGCTTTATGACAGGGGAGAATTCACCCCTCCACTTT. Translation gives CASSFMTGENSPLHF.

The chain has TRBV29-1 and TRBJ2-4; TRBD1 matches 11 bases. Germline lookup yields CDR1 SQVTM and CDR2 ANQGSEA. V was clipped by 1 base and J by 7 bases; unmatched bases: 3. There are 14 residues in the CDR3. Written as DNA, the CDR3 is TGCAGCGTTGAAGGGGGACAGGGGGTGAACATTCAGTACTTC. This gives the protein CSVEGGQGVNIQYF.

This clonotype was found a few times. The chain uses TRBV25-1 and TRBJ2-3; D unresolved. The CDR3 runs 16 residues. V dropped 2 bases and J dropped 1 base, with 13 bases sitting between them. The germline V gene has CDR1 MGHDK and CDR2 SYGVNS. For the CDR3, the DNA is TGTGCCAGCAGTGAAAATAAGGTGCCCGGCACAGATACGCAGTATTTT. This gives the protein CASSENKVPGTDTQYF. The whole variable domain, filled in from reference TRBV25-1 and TRBJ2-3, reads EADIYQTPRYLVIGTGKKITLECSQTMGHDKMYWYQQDPGMELHLIHYSYGVNSTEKGDLSSESTVSRIRTEHFPLTLESARPSHTSQYLCASSENKVPGTDTQYFGPGTRLTVL.

The chain couples TRBV6-2 or TRBV6-3 to TRBJ2-7; TRBD2 agrees at 12 bases. The CDR3 runs to 15 residues. Germline values: CDR1 MNHEY, CDR2 SVGEGT. The junction had 5 bases not matched to a gene; V was cut back by 5 bases and J by 3 bases. The CDR3 spells CASSAGLAGIYEQYF. The CDR3 nucleotides read TGTGCCAGCAGTGCCGGACTAGCGGGAATCTACGAGCAGTACTTC.

The chain recombines TRBV12-3 or TRBV12-4 with TRBJ1-5; maybe TRBD1 (6 bases). The CDR3 totals 19 residues. V lost 3 bases, J lost 0 bases, and 21 bases lay in between. The CDR3 spells CASSFRGTGRGVSNQPQHF. CDR3 bases: TGTGCCAGCAGTTTTCGCGGAACAGGGCGCGGGGTTAGCAATCAGCCCCAGCATTTT.

This clonotype was counted between two and nine times. This chain connects TRBV14 to TRBJ2-1; D gene unclear. Germline-derived CDR1 and CDR2 are SGHDN and FVKESK. The CDR3 loop spans 12 amino acids. V lost 1 base to trimming and J lost 12 bases, with 10 bases between them. CDR3 nucleotides: TGTGCCAGCAGCCAAGTTCGAGCCGTGCAGTTCTTC. Protein sequence: CASSQVRAVQFF.

This clonotype turned up a few times. The rearrangement links TRBV9 to TRBJ2-7, with a possible D match to TRBD1 (5 bases). There are 16 residues in the CDR3. Germline CDR1 and CDR2: SGDLS and YYNGEE. V lost 0 bases and J 2 bases, leaving 15 bases between the germline ends. The CDR3 bases are TGTGCCAGCAGCGTAGCAGGCGGCGCCAGGGCCTACGAGCAGTACTTC. Protein sequence: CASSVAGGARAYEQYF.

J is TRBJ2-7 and V is TRBV6-5; TRBD2 matches at 11 bases. The CDR3 is made up of 20 amino acids. V shed 2 bases and J 4 bases; nucleotides not matched to a gene: 19. Germline V gene data show CDR1 as MNHEY and CDR2 as SVGAGI. CDR3 region: CASSYARLAGGGFCWYEQYF. The CDR3 bases are TGTGCCAGCAGTTACGCCCGGTTAGCGGGGGGGGGTTTTTGTTGGTACGAGCAGTACTTC.

Only a few counts were recorded for this clonotype. The CDR3: CASSPHRYNEQFF. CDR3 DNA: TGCGCCAGCAGCCCCCACAGATACAATGAGCAGTTCTTC. This chain uses TRBV5-1 with TRBJ2-1; D call uncertain. Deletions cut 4 bases from V and 4 bases from J, with 9 bases between. Germline V gives CDR1 SGHRS, CDR2 YFSETQ. The CDR3 spans 13 residues.

This clonotype has more than one count but fewer than ten. The rearrangement joins TRBV14 to TRBJ2-7; no definite D call. This CDR3 comprises 14 residues. Germline-derived CDR1 and CDR2 are SGHDN and FVKESK. Trimming took off 0 bases at V and 3 bases at J, with 9 bases between the two ends. In DNA, the CDR3 is TGTGCCAGCAGCCAAGATTACTACCACTACGAGCAGTACTTC. It translates to CASSQDYYHYEQYF.

This clonotype came up a few times. The chain couples TRBV7-2 to TRBJ1-2; 8 bases map to TRBD1. V shed 1 base, J shed 8 bases, and the junction held 3 bases outside the gene matches. The CDR3 runs to 13 residues. Germline CDR1 SGHTA, CDR2 FQGNSA. For the CDR3, the DNA is TGTGCCAGCAGCTTAGGTGACAGGGGCGGCTACACCTTC. This gives the protein CASSLGDRGGYTF.

This chain joins TRBV27 and TRBJ2-3, with 11 bases that match TRBD2. V lost 2 bases, J lost 0 bases, and 13 bases stayed unmatched. The CDR3 length is 20 residues. Germline lookup yields CDR1 MNHEY and CDR2 SMNVEV (reference sequence). CDR3 nucleotide sequence: TGTGCCAGCAGTTTAGACAGAAGGCTAGCGGGGGGAAGAAGCACAGATACGCAGTATTTT. It encodes CASSLDRRLAGGRSTDTQYF.

This clonotype has just a few counts. This chain uses TRBV10-3 with TRBJ2-5, with 7 nucleotides matching TRBD1. Germline trimming cut 6 bases from V and 11 bases from J; bases unmatched to any gene: 9. There are 12 residues in the CDR3. Germline CDR1 reads ENHRY; CDR2 reads SYGVKD. Here the CDR3 reads CAISNTGVEQYF. In nucleotides, the CDR3 is TGTGCCATCAGCAATACAGGGGTAGAGCAGTACTTC.

This chain uses TRBV18 with TRBJ1-4; 7 bases line up with TRBD1. Germline lookup yields CDR1 KGHSH and CDR2 LQKENI. CDR3 length: 16 residues. Trimming took 3 bases from V and 5 from J; bases not matched to a gene: 9. The CDR3 region has the DNA TGTGCCAGCTCACCGCGTGCCGGGACAGCGAATGAAAAACTGTTTTTT. This codes for CASSPRAGTANEKLFF.

J is TRBJ1-6 and V is TRBV4-1, with TRBD1 identical over 9 bases. CDR1 is MGHRA and CDR2 is YSYEKL in the germline V gene. V was pared by 8 bases and J by 0 bases, with 2 bases of the junction left unmatched. The CDR3 runs 15 residues. The CDR3 sequence is CASGGQGSYNSPLHF. The DNA of the CDR3 is TGCGCCAGCGGGGGACAGGGCTCCTATAATTCACCCCTCCACTTT.

This clonotype occurred a few times. The rearrangement uses TRBV10-3 and TRBJ1-5, with unresolved D. The CDR3 extends over 15 amino acids. Trimming removed 2 bases at V and 1 base at J, with 9 bases between. Germline lookup yields CDR1 ENHRY and CDR2 SYGVKD. Here the CDR3 reads CAISEVRGSNQPQHF. The DNA of the CDR3 is TGTGCCATCAGTGAGGTTCGCGGGAGCAATCAGCCCCAGCATTTT.